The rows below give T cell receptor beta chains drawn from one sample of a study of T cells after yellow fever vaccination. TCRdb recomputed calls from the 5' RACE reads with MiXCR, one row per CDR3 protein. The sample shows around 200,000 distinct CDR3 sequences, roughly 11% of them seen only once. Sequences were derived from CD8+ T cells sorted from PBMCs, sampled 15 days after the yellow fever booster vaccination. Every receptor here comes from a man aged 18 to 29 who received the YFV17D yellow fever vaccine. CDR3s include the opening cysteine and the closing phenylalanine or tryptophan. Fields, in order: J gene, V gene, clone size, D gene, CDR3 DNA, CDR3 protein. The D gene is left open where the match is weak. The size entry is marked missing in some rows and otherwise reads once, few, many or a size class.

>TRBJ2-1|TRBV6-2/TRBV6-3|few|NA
TGTGCCAGCAGTTACGCCTCTCGGGGGAGCGAGCAGTTCTTC
CASSYASRGSEQFF
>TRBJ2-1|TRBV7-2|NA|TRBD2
TGTGCCAGCAGCTTAAAGCGGGGGGAGTACAATGAGCAGTTCTTC
CASSLKRGEYNEQFF
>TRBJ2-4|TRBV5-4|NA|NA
TGTGCCAGCAGCTTGGGGGGACCCTACAAGATCTTC
CASSLGGPYKIF
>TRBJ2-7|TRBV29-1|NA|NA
TGCAGCGCGGAACGGGCCTACGAGCAGTACTTC
CSAERAYEQYF
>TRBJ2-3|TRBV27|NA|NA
TGTGCCAGCAGTTTAGCACGGCGGACGGATTGGGAGGTTGATACGCAGTATTTT
CASSLARRTDWEVDTQYF
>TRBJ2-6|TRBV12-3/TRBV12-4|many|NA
TGTGCCAGCAGTCGACCTTCTGGGGCCAACGTCCTGACTTTC
CASSRPSGANVLTF
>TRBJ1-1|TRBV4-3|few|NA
TGCGCCAGCAGCCCGCAAGGGGGATACACTGAAGCTTTCTTT
CASSPQGGYTEAFF
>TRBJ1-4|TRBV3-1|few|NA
TGTGCCAGCAGCCCCTTCGGGGGTTTTAATGAAAAACTGTTTTTT
CASSPFGGFNEKLFF
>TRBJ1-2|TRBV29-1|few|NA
TGCAGCGCCACACCCGGGGGTGGCTACACCTTC
CSATPGGGYTF
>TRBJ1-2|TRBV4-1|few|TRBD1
TGCGCCAGCAGCCAAGAAGGGGACAGAATAGGCGGCTACACCTTC
CASSQEGDRIGGYTF
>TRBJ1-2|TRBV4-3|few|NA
TGCGCCAGCAGCCAAGAATTGGGAGATGGCTATGGCTACACCTTC
CASSQELGDGYGYTF
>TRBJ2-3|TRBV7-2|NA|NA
TGTGCCAGCAGCCCCCATTCTAGCGCCTACACAGATACGCAGTATTTT
CASSPHSSAYTDTQYF
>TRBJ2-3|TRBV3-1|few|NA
TGTGCCAGCAGCCAACCAAGGACAGGCACAGATACGCAGTATTTT
CASSQPRTGTDTQYF
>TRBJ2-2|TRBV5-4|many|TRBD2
TGTGCCAGCAGCCCCGCTAGCGGGGGGGCCGGGGAGCTGTTTTTT
CASSPASGGAGELFF
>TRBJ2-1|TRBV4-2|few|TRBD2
TGTGCCAGCAGCGTACGACTAGCGGGGATTGATGAGCAGTTCTTC
CASSVRLAGIDEQFF
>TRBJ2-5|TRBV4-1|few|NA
TGCGCCAGCAGCCAAGGACAGGCGGGAGAGACCCAGTACTTC
CASSQGQAGETQYF
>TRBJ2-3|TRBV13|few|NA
TGTGCCAGCAGCGCCAGGCAGGCAGATACGCAGTATTTT
CASSARQADTQYF
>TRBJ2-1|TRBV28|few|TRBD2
TGTGCCAGCAGTTTCGACGGGGGGGCCTACAATGAGCAGTTCTTC
CASSFDGGAYNEQFF
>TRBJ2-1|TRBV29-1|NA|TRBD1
TGCAGCGTTGAAGAGACAGGGGGCTCCTACAATGAGCAGTTCTTC
CSVEETGGSYNEQFF
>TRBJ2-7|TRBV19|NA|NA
TGTGCCAGTAGTATTTTCAGATCCTACGAGCAGTACTTC
CASSIFRSYEQYF
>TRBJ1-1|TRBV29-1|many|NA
TGCAGCGTTGAACAGGGGAACACTGAAGCTTTCTTT
CSVEQGNTEAFF
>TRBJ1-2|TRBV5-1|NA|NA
TGCGCCAGCAGCCCGGGGAACTATGGCTACACCTTC
CASSPGNYGYTF
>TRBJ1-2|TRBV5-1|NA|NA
TGCGCCAGCAGCTGGGATACGAACTATGGCTACACCTTC
CASSWDTNYGYTF
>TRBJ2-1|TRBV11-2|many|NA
TGTGCCAGCAGCCCCGTGGGGGTTGAGCAGTTCTTC
CASSPVGVEQFF
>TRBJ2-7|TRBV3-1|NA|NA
TGTGCCAGCAGCCCCGGGACTCCGGCGGGCTACGAGCAGTACTTC
CASSPGTPAGYEQYF
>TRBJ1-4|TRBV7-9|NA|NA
TGTGCCAGCATCCAGGGCGGTGAAAAACTGTTTTTT
CASIQGGEKLFF
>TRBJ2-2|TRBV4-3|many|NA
TGCGCCAGCAGCCAACCGTACGGGGAGCTGTTTTTT
CASSQPYGELFF
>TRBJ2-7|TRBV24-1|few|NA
TGTGCCACTCCCCCCCTCCTGTGGTGGGACAACTACGAGCAGTACTTC
CATPPLLWWDNYEQYF
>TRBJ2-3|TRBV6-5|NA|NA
TGTGCCAGCAGTTACGGAGGAAAGGGTACGCAGTATTTT
CASSYGGKGTQYF
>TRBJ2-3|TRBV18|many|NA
TGTGCCAGCTCACCACCGGCAGATACGCAGTATTTT
CASSPPADTQYF
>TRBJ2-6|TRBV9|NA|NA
TGTGCCAGCAGCGCCCGTGTGGGGCCCAAAAGCTCTGGGGCCAACGTCCTGACTTTC
CASSARVGPKSSGANVLTF
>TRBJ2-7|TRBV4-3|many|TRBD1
TGCGCCAGCAGCCAAGGAGGGGGCGCCTCCTACGAGCAGTACTTC
CASSQGGGASYEQYF
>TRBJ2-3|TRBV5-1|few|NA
TGCGCCAGCAGCTTGGGCCAGCGGGGCACAGATACGCAGTATTTT
CASSLGQRGTDTQYF
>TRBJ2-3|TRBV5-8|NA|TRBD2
TGTGCCAGCAGCTTACGGGGGGTGGTGGCCGTTCCCACAGATACGCAGTATTTT
CASSLRGVVAVPTDTQYF
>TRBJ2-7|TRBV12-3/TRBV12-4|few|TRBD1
TGTGCCAGCAGTTTAATGGGACAGACGTACGAGCAGTACTTC
CASSLMGQTYEQYF
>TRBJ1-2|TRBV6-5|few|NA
TGTGCCAGCAGTGTCGGGAGGACGAATGGCTACACCTTC
CASSVGRTNGYTF
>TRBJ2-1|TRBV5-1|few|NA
TGCGCCAGCAGCTTGGATAGTGTAACCTCCTACAATGAGCAGTTCTTC
CASSLDSVTSYNEQFF
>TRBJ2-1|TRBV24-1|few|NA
TGTGCCACCAGTGAGAAGACTAGTTATGAGCAGTTCTTC
CATSEKTSYEQFF
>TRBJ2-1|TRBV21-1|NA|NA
TGTGCCAGCAGCAACAGGGATAGCAATGAGCAGTTCTTC
CASSNRDSNEQFF
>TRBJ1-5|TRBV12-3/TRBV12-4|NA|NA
TGTGCCAGCAGATCCGACAGTCTTAGCAATCAGCCCCAGCATTTT
CASRSDSLSNQPQHF
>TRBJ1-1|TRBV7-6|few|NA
TGTGCCAGCAGATCTGGGGGGGGCCCAGCTTTCTTT
CASRSGGGPAFF
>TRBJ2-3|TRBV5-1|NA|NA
TGCGCCAGCAGCGAGGGACAATTAAGCACAGATACGCAGTATTTT
CASSEGQLSTDTQYF
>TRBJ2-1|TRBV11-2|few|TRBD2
TGTGCCAGCAGCAGACTAGCCGACAATGAGCAGTTCTTC
CASSRLADNEQFF
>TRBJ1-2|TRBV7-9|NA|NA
TGTGCCAGCAGCTTCCGAACGGGGCCCATTACGGGCTACACCTTC
CASSFRTGPITGYTF
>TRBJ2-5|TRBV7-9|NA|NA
TGTGCCAGCAGCCTCAGAGCACAAGAGACCCAGTACTTC
CASSLRAQETQYF
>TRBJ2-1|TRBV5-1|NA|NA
TGCGCCAGCAACGAGGACAATGAGCAGTTCTTC
CASNEDNEQFF
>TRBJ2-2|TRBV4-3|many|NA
TGCGCCAGCAGCCACCCCGGGGGCCGTCAGGGGGACACCGGGGAGCTGTTTTTT
CASSHPGGRQGDTGELFF
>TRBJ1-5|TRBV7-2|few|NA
TGTGCCAGCAGCTTCCGGGACACCTATAGCAATCAGCCCCAGCATTTT
CASSFRDTYSNQPQHF
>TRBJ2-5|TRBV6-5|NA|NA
TGTGCCAGCAGTTACGGTGGGGTGCGGACCCAGTACTTC
CASSYGGVRTQYF
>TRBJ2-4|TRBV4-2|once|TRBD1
TGTGCCAGCAGCCCGCCGGGGACAGGGATGTGGTTTTACAAAAACATTCAGTACTTC
CASSPPGTGMWFYKNIQYF
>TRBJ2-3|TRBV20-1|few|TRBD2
TGCAGTGCTAGAGGTCGAACAGCGGGGGTCACGTCCATCACAGATACGCAGTATTTT
CSARGRTAGVTSITDTQYF
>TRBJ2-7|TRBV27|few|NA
TGTGCCAGCAGTTCCCCCTCATCATTCTACGAGCAGTACTTC
CASSSPSSFYEQYF